This T cell receptor beta chain emerged from a study of graft-versus-host responses after intestinal transplantation. Study summary: All recipients got anti-thymocyte globulin induction, then tacrolimus and steroids for about three years.

The CDR3 totals 13 residues. Between the trimmed V and J ends, which lost 3 bases and 8 bases, there was a span of 11 bases. Germline V CDR1 and CDR2: LGHNA, YNFKEQ. Generated by immunoSEQ multiplex PCR, the TCRdb table keeps only in-frame clones and is missing some. This table has 100,000 or so clones, approximately 92% appearing once. Study outcomes and limitations: GvH clones detected in recipient marrow included some appearing first in ileum or blood.

As concerns this clone: What it binds is unknown.

This material consisted of unstimulated CD8+ T cells sorted from spleen or lymph node cells, taken before transplant. The sequence came from a human donor who was the organ donor for an intestinal transplant. The J gene is TRBJ2-1, the V gene TRBV4-2, with D perhaps matching TRBD2 (5 bases). The CDR3 DNA follows: TGTGCCAGCAGCCAGGACGACGGGGATGAGCAGTTCTTC. Protein: CASSQDDGDEQFF.